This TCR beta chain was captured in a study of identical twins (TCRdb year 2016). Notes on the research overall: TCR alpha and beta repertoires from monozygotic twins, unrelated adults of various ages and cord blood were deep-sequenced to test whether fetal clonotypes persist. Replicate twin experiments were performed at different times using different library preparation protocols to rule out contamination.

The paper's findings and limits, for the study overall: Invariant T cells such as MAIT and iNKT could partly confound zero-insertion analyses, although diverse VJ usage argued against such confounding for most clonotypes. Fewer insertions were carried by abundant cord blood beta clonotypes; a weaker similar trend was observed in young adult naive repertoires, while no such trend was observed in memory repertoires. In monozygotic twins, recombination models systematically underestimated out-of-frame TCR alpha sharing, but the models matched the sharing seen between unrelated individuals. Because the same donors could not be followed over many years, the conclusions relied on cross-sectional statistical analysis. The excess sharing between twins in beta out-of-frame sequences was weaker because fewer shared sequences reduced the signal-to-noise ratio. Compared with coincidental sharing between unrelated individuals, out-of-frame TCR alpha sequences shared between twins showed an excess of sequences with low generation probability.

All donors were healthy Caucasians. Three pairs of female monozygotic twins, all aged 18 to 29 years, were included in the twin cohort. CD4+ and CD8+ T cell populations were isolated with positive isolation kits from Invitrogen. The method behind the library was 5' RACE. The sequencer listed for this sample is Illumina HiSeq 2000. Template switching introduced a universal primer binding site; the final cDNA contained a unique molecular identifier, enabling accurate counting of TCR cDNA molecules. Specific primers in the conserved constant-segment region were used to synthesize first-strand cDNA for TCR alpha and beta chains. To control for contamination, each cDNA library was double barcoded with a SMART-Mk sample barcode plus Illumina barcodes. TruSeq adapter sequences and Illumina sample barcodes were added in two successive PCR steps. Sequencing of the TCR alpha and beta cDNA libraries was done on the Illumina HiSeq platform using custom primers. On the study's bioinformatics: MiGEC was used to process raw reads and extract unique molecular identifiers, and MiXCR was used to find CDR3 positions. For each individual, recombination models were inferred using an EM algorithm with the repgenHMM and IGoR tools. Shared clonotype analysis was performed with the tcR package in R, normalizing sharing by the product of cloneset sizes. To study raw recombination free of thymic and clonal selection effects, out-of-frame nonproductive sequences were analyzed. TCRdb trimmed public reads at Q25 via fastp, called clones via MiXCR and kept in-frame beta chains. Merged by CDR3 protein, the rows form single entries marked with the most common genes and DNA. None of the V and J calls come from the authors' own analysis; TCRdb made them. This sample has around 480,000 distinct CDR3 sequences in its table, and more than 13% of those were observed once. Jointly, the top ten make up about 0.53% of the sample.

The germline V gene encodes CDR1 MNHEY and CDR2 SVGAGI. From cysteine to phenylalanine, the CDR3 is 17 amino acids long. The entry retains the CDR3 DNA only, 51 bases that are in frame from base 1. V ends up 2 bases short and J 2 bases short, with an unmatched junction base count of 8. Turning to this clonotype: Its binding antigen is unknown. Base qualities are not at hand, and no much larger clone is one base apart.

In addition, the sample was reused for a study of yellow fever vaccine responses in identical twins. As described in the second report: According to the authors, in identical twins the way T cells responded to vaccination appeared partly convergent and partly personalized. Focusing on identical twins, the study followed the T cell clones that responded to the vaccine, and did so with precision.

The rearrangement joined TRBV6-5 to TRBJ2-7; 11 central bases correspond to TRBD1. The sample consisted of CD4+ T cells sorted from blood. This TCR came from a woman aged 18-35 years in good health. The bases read TGTGCCAGCAGTTACCGGGACAGGGGGTTTGGGGCCTACGAGCAGTACTTC. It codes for CASSYRDRGFGAYEQYF.